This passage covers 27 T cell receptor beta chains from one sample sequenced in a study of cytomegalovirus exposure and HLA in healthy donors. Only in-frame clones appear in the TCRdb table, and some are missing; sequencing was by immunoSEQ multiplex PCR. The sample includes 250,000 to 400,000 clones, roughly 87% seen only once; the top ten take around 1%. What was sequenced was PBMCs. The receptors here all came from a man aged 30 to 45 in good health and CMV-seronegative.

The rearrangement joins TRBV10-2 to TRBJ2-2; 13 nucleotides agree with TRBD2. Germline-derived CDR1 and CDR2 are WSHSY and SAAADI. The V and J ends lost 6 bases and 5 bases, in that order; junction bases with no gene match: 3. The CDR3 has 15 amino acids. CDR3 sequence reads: CASRMGLAGTGELFF. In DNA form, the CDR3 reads TGCGCCAGCAGGATGGGACTAGCGGGGACCGGGGAGCTGTTTTTT.

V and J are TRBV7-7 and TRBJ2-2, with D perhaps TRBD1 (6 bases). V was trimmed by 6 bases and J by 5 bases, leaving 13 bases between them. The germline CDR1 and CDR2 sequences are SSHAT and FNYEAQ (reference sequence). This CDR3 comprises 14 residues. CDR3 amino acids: CASSRTVGTGELFF. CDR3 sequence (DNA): TGTGCCAGCAGTCGGACAGTCGGGACCGGGGAGCTGTTTTTT.

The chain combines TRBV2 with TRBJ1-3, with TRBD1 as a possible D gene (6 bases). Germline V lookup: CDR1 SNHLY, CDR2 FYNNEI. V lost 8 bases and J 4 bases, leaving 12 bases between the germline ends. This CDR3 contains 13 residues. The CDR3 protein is CASFGDTGNTIYF. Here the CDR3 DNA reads TGTGCCAGCTTCGGGGACACAGGAAACACCATATATTTT.

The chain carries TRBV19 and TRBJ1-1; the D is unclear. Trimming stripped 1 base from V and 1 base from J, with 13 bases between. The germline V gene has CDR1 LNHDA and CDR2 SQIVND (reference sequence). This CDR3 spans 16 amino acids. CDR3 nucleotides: TGTGCCAGTAGTATAGGAGCACGGGTAGGGAACACTGAAGCTTTCTTT. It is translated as CASSIGARVGNTEAFF.

CDR3 loop: CASSSPDRVNEQFF. For the CDR3, the DNA is TGTGCCAGCAGTTCTCCGGACAGGGTTAATGAGCAGTTCTTC. The rearrangement uses TRBV6-1 and TRBJ2-1; the match to TRBD1 covers 8 bases. V lost 5 bases, J lost 7 bases, and 7 bases stayed unmatched. The germline V gene has CDR1 MNHNS and CDR2 SASEGT. This CDR3 region has 14 residues.

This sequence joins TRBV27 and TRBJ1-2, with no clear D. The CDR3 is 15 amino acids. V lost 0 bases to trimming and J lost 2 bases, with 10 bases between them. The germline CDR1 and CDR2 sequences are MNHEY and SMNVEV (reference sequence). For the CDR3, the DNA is TGTGCCAGCAGTTTATCGCACAGCGGGAACTATGGCTACACCTTC. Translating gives CASSLSHSGNYGYTF.

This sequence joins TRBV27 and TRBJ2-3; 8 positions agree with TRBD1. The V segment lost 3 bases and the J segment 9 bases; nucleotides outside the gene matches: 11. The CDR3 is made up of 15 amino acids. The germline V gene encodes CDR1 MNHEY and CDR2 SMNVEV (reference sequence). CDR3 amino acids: CASSFQGAPTLTQYF. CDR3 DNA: TGTGCCAGCAGTTTTCAGGGGGCGCCAACCCTCACGCAGTATTTT.

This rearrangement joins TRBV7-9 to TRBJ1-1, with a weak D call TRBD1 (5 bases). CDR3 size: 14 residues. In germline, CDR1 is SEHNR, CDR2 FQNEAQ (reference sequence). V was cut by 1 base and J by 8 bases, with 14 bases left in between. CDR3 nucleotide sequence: TGTGCCAGCAGCTTAGTGCAGGGAATCGGCGAAGCTTTCTTT. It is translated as CASSLVQGIGEAFF.

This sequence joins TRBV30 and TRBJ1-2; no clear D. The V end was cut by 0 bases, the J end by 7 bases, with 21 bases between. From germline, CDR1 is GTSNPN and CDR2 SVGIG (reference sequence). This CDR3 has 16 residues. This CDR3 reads CAWSVTAPAARGGYTF. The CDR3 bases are TGTGCCTGGAGTGTAACCGCCCCGGCAGCCCGGGGTGGCTACACCTTC. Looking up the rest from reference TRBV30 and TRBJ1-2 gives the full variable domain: SQTIHQWPATLVQPVGSPLSLECTVEGTSNPNLYWYRQAAGRGLQLLFYSVGIGQISSEVPQNLSASRPQDRQFILSSKKLLLSDSGFYLCAWSVTAPAARGGYTFGSGTRLTVV.

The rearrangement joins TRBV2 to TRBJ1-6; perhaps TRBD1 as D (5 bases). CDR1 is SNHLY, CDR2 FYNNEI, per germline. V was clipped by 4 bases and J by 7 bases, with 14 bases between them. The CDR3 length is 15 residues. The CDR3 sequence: CASSVLGEGNSPLHF. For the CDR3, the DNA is TGTGCCAGCAGTGTTTTGGGGGAGGGCAATTCACCCCTCCACTTT. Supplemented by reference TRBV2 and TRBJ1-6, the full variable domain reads EPEVTQTPSHQVTQMGQEVILRCVPISNHLYFYWYRQILGQKVEFLVSFYNNEISEKSEIFDDQFSVERPDGSNFTLKIRSTKLEDSAMYFCASSVLGEGNSPLHFGNGTRLTVT.

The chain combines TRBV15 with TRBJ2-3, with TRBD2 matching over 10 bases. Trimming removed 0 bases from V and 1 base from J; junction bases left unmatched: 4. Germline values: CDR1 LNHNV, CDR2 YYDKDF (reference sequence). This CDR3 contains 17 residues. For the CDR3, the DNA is TGTGCCACCAGCAGAGACCTAGCGGGGGCGGGCACAGATACGCAGTATTTT. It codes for CATSRDLAGAGTDTQYF.

This CDR3 reads CASSAGGDEQYF. CDR3 DNA: TGTGCCAGCAGCGCAGGGGGCGACGAGCAGTACTTC. The rearrangement joins TRBV9 to TRBJ2-7; 8 nucleotides agree with TRBD1. The CDR3 consists of 12 residues. J was trimmed by 5 bases and V by 3 bases; bases with no gene match: 1. From germline, CDR1 is SGDLS and CDR2 YYNGEE.

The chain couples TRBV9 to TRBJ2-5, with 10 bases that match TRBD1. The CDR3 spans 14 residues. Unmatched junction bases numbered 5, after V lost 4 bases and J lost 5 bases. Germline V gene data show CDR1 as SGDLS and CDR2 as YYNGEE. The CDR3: CASSTRTGGETQYF. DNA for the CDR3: TGTGCCAGCAGCACCCGGACAGGGGGGGAGACCCAGTACTTC.

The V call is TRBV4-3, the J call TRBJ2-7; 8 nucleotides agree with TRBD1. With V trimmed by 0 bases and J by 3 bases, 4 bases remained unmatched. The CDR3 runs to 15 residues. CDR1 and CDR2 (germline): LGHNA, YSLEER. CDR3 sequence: CASSQETGDSYEQYF. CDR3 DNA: TGCGCCAGCAGCCAAGAGACAGGGGATAGCTACGAGCAGTACTTC.

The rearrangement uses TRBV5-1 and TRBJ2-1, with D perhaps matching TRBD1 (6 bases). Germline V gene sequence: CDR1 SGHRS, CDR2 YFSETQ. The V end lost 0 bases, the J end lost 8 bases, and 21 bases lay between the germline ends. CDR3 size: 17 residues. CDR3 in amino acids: CASSLAFRGGEIYEQFF. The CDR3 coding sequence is TGCGCCAGCAGCTTGGCATTCCGAGGGGGAGAGATTTATGAGCAGTTCTTC.

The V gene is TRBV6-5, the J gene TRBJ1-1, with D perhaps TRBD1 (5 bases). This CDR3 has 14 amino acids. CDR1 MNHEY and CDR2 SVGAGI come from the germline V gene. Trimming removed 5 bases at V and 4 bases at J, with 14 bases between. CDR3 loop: CASSRLGGITEAFF. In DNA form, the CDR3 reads TGTGCCAGCAGTAGGTTGGGGGGAATCACTGAAGCTTTCTTT.

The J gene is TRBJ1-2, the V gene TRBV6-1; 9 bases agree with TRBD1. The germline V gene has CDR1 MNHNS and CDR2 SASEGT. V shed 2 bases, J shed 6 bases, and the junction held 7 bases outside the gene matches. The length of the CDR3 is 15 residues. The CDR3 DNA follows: TGTGCCAGCAGTGAACCACACGGGACAGGGAATGGCTACACCTTC. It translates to CASSEPHGTGNGYTF.

DNA of the CDR3: TGTGCCAGTAGTATTCCACTAGCGGGGGTCGCAGATACGCAGTATTTT. This gives the protein CASSIPLAGVADTQYF. The V gene is TRBV19, the J gene TRBJ2-3; 11 bases are a match to TRBD2. The CDR3 is 16 amino acids. CDR1 LNHDA and CDR2 SQIVND come from the germline V gene (reference sequence). V was clipped by 3 bases and J by 4 bases; unmatched bases: 6.

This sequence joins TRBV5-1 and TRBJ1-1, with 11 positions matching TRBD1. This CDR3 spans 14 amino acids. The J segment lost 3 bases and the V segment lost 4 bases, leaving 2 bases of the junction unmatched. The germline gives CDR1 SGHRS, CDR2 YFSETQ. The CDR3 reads CASSRGQGDTEAFF. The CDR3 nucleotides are TGCGCCAGCAGCAGGGGACAGGGGGACACTGAAGCTTTCTTT.

The CDR3 loop reads CASSSEQGGYGYTF. The CDR3 DNA sequence: TGTGCCAGCAGCTCCGAACAGGGTGGCTATGGCTACACCTTC. The chain carries TRBV11-2 and TRBJ1-2; D is perhaps TRBD1 (6 bases). There are 14 residues in the CDR3. V was trimmed by 4 bases and J by 4 bases, leaving 13 bases between them. The germline CDR1 and CDR2 sequences are SGHAT and FQNNGV.

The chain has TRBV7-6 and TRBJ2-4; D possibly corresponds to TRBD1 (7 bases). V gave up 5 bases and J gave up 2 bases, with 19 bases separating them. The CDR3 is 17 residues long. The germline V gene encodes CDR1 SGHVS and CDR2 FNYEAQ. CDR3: CASSPWQGGLTKNIQYF. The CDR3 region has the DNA TGTGCCAGCAGCCCCTGGCAGGGGGGTTTAACCAAAAACATTCAGTACTTC.

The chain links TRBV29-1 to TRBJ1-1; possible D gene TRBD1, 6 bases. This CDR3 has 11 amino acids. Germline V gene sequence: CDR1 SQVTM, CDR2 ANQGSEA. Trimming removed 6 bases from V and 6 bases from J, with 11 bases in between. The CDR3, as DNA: TGCAGCGTACAGGGTTTAGCTGAAGCTTTCTTT. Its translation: CSVQGLAEAFF.

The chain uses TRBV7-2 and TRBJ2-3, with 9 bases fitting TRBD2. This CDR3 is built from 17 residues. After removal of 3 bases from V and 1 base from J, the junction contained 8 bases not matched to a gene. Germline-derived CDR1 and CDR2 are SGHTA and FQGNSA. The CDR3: CASSFPQKRGGTDTQYF. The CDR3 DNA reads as TGTGCCAGCAGCTTCCCCCAGAAGCGGGGGGGCACAGATACGCAGTATTTT.

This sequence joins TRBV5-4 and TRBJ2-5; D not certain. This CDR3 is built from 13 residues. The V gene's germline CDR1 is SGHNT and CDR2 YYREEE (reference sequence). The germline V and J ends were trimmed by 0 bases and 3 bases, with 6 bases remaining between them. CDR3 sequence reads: CASSLALEETQYF. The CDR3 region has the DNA TGTGCCAGCAGCTTGGCTCTAGAAGAGACCCAGTACTTC.

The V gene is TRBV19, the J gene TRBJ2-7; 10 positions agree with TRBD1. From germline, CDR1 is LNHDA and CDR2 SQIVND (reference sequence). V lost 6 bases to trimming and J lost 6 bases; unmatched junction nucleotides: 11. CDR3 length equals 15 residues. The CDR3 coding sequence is TGTGCCAGTAGCTATCCTTCCGGGACAGGGGTCGAGCAGTACTTC. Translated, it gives CASSYPSGTGVEQYF.

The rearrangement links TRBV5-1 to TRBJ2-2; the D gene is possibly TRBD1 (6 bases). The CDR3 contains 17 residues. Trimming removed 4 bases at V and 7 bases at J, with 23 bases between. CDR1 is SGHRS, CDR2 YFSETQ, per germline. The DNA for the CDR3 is TGCGCCAGCAGCCCGGGACATCCCCTAGACCGGGACGGGGAGCTGTTTTTT. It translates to CASSPGHPLDRDGELFF.

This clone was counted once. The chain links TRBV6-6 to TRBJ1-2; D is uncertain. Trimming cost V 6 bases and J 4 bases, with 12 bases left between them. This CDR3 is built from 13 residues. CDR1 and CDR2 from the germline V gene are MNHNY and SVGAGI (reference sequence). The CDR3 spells CASSRTDTYGYTF. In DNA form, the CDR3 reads TGTGCCAGCAGCAGAACAGACACCTATGGCTACACCTTC.